One sample yielded the 29 T cell receptor beta chains listed below, sequenced in a study of OX40 agonist ivuxolimab in advanced cancers. The method was immunoSEQ multiplex PCR; TCRdb's version includes in-frame clones alone and lacks a portion of them. This table holds 78,000 or so clones, roughly 93% found once. This specimen was CD4+ or CD8+ T cells sorted from blood, taken in a trial of the OX40 agonist ivuxolimab. These receptors were taken from an adult with an advanced solid tumor such as melanoma, head and neck, liver or kidney cancer.

This sequence joins TRBV4-1 and TRBJ2-1; TRBD1 aligns across 9 bases. With 3 bases clipped from V and 7 bases from J, the junction kept 7 bases outside the gene matches. There are 15 residues in the CDR3. Germline lookup yields CDR1 MGHRA and CDR2 YSYEKL. CDR3 loop: CASSQPGQGSNEQFF. Here the CDR3 DNA reads TGCGCCAGCAGCCAGCCGGGACAGGGTAGTAATGAGCAGTTCTTC.

In this sample, this clone turned up a few times. The V and J genes are TRBV5-1 and TRBJ1-6, with D perhaps TRBD1 (5 bases). Trimming pared 2 bases from V and 7 bases from J, leaving 16 bases between. Germline CDR1 is SGHRS and CDR2 is YFSETQ. The CDR3 has 16 amino acids. The CDR3 DNA follows: TGCGCCAGCAGCTTAAACGCTCCGGGACTAAATTCACCCCTCCACTTT. Its translation is CASSLNAPGLNSPLHF.

V and J are TRBV5-1 and TRBJ1-2; D gene uncertain. Trimming took off 3 bases at V and 3 bases at J, with 6 bases between the two ends. The CDR3 totals 12 residues. Germline values: CDR1 SGHRS, CDR2 YFSETQ. The CDR3 nucleotides read TGCGCCAGCAGCTCTACTGACTATGGCTACACCTTC. This codes for CASSSTDYGYTF. The entire variable domain, with the rest obtained from reference TRBV5-1 and TRBJ1-2, is as follows: KAGVTQTPRYLIKTRGQQVTLSCSPISGHRSVSWYQQTPGQGLQFLFEYFSETQRNKGNFPGRFSGRQFSNSRSEMNVSTLELGDSALYLCASSSTDYGYTFGSGTRLTVV.

The chain uses TRBV27 and TRBJ2-3, with D possibly TRBD2 on 5 matching bases. Between the trimmed V and J ends, which lost 5 bases and 1 base, there was a span of 22 bases. The CDR3 extends over 18 amino acids. The V gene's germline CDR1 is MNHEY and CDR2 SMNVEV (reference sequence). DNA for the CDR3: TGTGCCAGCAGTCGACCCACCGGGCGAGGGTTGGGCACAGATACGCAGTATTTT. It encodes CASSRPTGRGLGTDTQYF.

The rearrangement links TRBV27 to TRBJ1-2; tentatively, D is TRBD1 (5 bases). The CDR3 is 12 amino acids. Germline lookup yields CDR1 MNHEY and CDR2 SMNVEV (reference sequence). Trimming cost V 4 bases and J 8 bases, with 11 bases left between them. CDR3 bases: TGTGCCAGCAGTTCCCAGGGATACGGCTACACCTTC. This encodes CASSSQGYGYTF.

The chain is built from TRBV11-2 and TRBJ2-7; a possible D gene is TRBD1 (6 bases). V dropped 5 bases and J dropped 4 bases, with 15 bases sitting between them. Germline V gene sequence: CDR1 SGHAT, CDR2 FQNNGV. CDR3 length equals 14 residues. CDR3 DNA sequence: TGTGCCAGCAGCCCCCAGACAGGAGCTTACGAGCAGTACTTC. This encodes CASSPQTGAYEQYF.

The rearrangement uses TRBV30 and TRBJ1-1; 8 nucleotides match TRBD1. Germline V CDR1 and CDR2: GTSNPN, SVGIG (reference sequence). V gave up 8 bases and J gave up 3 bases; unmatched junction bases: 5. There are 12 residues in the CDR3. CDR3 protein: CARSQGDTEAFF. CDR3 DNA: TGTGCCCGCTCACAGGGGGACACTGAAGCTTTCTTT.

The CDR3 loop reads CASSLTESSYEQYF. Here the CDR3 DNA reads TGTGCCAGCTCACTAACAGAAAGCTCCTACGAGCAGTACTTC. The V and J genes are TRBV18 and TRBJ2-7; no clear D. Trimming removed 4 bases from V and 0 bases from J, with 10 bases in between. The CDR3 is 14 residues long. The germline V gene encodes CDR1 KGHSH and CDR2 LQKENI.

The V gene is TRBV27, the J gene TRBJ1-1; TRBD1 matches at 9 bases. Germline V gives CDR1 MNHEY, CDR2 SMNVEV (reference sequence). The CDR3 is 15 amino acids. V shed 5 bases and J 6 bases; nucleotides not matched to a gene: 10. CDR3: CASSDYDRGVAEAFF. CDR3 in DNA: TGTGCCAGCAGTGACTATGACAGGGGGGTCGCTGAAGCTTTCTTT.

The DNA for the CDR3 is TGTGCCAGCAGCTTGGCCGGTGAGGGGATCGAATTCTTC. This sequence encodes CASSLAGEGIEFF. The chain is built from TRBV5-4 and TRBJ2-1, with D perhaps assigned TRBD1 or TRBD2 (5 bases each). The ends were cut back, 0 bases at V and 16 bases at J, with 17 bases in the middle. The CDR3 runs to 13 residues. The germline V gene encodes CDR1 SGHNT and CDR2 YYREEE (reference sequence).

This clone occurred once. The V and J genes are TRBV19 and TRBJ1-5; no clear D gene. With 5 bases removed from V and 2 bases from J, the gap between germline ends came to 13 bases. This CDR3 is 15 amino acids long. Looked up from germline, CDR1 is LNHDA and CDR2 is SQIVND (reference sequence). The CDR3 region has the DNA TGTGCCAGTAGTGTCGCGGGTGTTGGCAATCAGCCCCAGCATTTT. It translates to CASSVAGVGNQPQHF.

V is TRBV4-2 and J is TRBJ2-7; the D gene is possibly TRBD1 (5 bases). The V gene's germline CDR1 is LGHNA and CDR2 YNFKEQ. The CDR3 contains 14 residues. The V gene lost 4 bases and the J gene lost 4 bases, with 14 bases spanning the gap. CDR3 sequence: CASSPPTGAYEQYF. DNA of the CDR3: TGTGCCAGCAGCCCCCCCACAGGCGCGTACGAGCAGTACTTC.

This chain joins TRBV5-1 and TRBJ2-7; 7 nucleotides align to TRBD1. Looked up from germline, CDR1 is SGHRS and CDR2 is YFSETQ. CDR3 size: 12 residues. Trimming at V came to 3 bases and at J to 6 bases, leaving 3 bases not matched to a gene. This CDR3 reads CASSSGQAEQYF. CDR3 DNA sequence: TGCGCCAGCAGCTCCGGACAGGCCGAGCAGTACTTC.

V gene TRBV5-1 combines with J gene TRBJ2-1; 10 positions match TRBD2. The ends lost 3 bases at V and 8 bases at J; junction bases unmatched: 8. The CDR3 consists of 15 residues. Germline V gene data show CDR1 as SGHRS and CDR2 as YFSETQ. CDR3 in amino acids: CASSSPSGGAHEQFF. CDR3 in DNA: TGCGCCAGCAGCTCCCCTAGCGGGGGAGCCCATGAGCAGTTCTTC.

To note about this clone: This same CDR3 is encoded by further DNA sequences in the sample. This chain uses TRBV10-3 with TRBJ2-5; TRBD2 matches 10 bases. The CDR3 covers 16 residues. With 4 bases clipped from V and 2 bases from J, the junction kept 7 bases outside the gene matches. Germline CDR1 is ENHRY and CDR2 is SYGVKD. CDR3 sequence (DNA): TGTGCCATCAGTGGTCGGAGCGGGGGGGCTCAAGAGACCCAGTACTTC. This encodes CAISGRSGGAQETQYF.

The chain recombines TRBV29-1 with TRBJ2-1; 7 bases fit TRBD2. The germline V gene has CDR1 SQVTM and CDR2 ANQGSEA. The CDR3 covers 15 residues. Trimming removed 2 bases from V and 7 bases from J; junction bases left unmatched: 11. CDR3 nucleotides: TGCAGCGTTGAAAGCCCGGGGGGATTCCTGAATGAGCAGTTCTTC. As protein: CSVESPGGFLNEQFF.

The chain has TRBV11-3 and TRBJ2-2; a possible D gene is TRBD1 (7 bases). The CDR3 runs 17 residues. The V and J ends lost 5 bases and 0 bases respectively, with 16 bases between them. Germline V gene sequence: CDR1 SGHNT, CDR2 YENEEA. CDR3: CASSLGGGTANTGELFF. CDR3 bases: TGTGCCAGCAGCCTGGGGGGCGGGACAGCGAACACCGGGGAGCTGTTTTTT. The complete variable domain, with remaining parts taken from reference TRBV11-3 and TRBJ2-2, reads EAGVVQSPRYKIIEKKQPVAFWCNPISGHNTLYWYLQNLGQGPELLIRYENEEAVDDSQLPKDRFSAERLKGVDSTLKIQPAELGDSAVYLCASSLGGGTANTGELFFGEGSRLTVL.

The gene calls are TRBV29-1 and TRBJ2-3; D unresolved. Germline V CDR1 and CDR2: SQVTM, ANQGSEA. The CDR3 sequence is 12 residues long. The ends were cut back, 3 bases at V and 3 bases at J, with 7 bases in the middle. Here the CDR3 DNA reads TGCAGCGTTGAGGGTGGAACAGATACGCAGTATTTT. As protein: CSVEGGTDTQYF.

The gene calls are TRBV10-3 and TRBJ2-2, with a tentative D call TRBD1 (6 bases). There are 15 residues in the CDR3. Trimming took 7 bases from V and 5 from J, leaving 17 bases between them. Germline CDR1 ENHRY, CDR2 SYGVKD. The CDR3 protein is CAITLTPGQTGELFF. In DNA form, the CDR3 reads TGTGCCATCACCCTTACTCCGGGACAAACCGGGGAGCTGTTTTTT.

The chain carries TRBV28 and TRBJ1-1, with D hard to call. V was clipped by 2 bases and J by 5 bases, with 9 bases between them. Germline assignment: CDR1 MDHEN and CDR2 SYDVKM. The CDR3 is 13 amino acids. The CDR3 loop is CASSLQDLTEAFF. The CDR3 bases are TGTGCCAGCAGTTTACAGGACTTAACTGAAGCTTTCTTT. The whole variable domain, filled in from reference TRBV28 and TRBJ1-1, reads DVKVTQSSRYLVKRTGEKVFLECVQDMDHENMFWYRQDPGLGLRLIYFSYDVKMKEKGDIPEGYSVSREKKERFSLILESASTNQTSMYLCASSLQDLTEAFFGQGTRLTVV.

The chain recombines TRBV4-2 with TRBJ2-7, with TRBD2 matching 8 bases. V was pared by 3 bases and J by 12 bases, with 7 bases of the junction left unmatched. Germline values: CDR1 LGHNA, CDR2 YNFKEQ. The length of the CDR3 is 12 residues. The DNA for the CDR3 is TGTGCCAGCAGCCAGGCCGGGACTAGGCCGTACTTC. As protein: CASSQAGTRPYF.

The rearrangement links TRBV5-1 to TRBJ2-7, with TRBD2 matching 7 bases. This CDR3 has 17 amino acids. Trimming removed 1 base from V and 3 bases from J; junction bases left unmatched: 13. Germline values: CDR1 SGHRS, CDR2 YFSETQ. DNA of the CDR3: TGCGCCAGCAGCTTGCCGTCTAGGAGGGAGGGCCGCTACGAGCAGTACTTC. Encoded protein: CASSLPSRREGRYEQYF.

The chain is built from TRBV7-9 and TRBJ2-1; D unclear. The germline V gene has CDR1 SEHNR and CDR2 FQNEAQ (reference sequence). The V and J ends lost 2 bases and 0 bases respectively, with 11 bases between them. The CDR3 length is 16 residues. The CDR3 sequence: CASSLLGYSSYNEQFF. For the CDR3, the DNA is TGTGCCAGCAGCTTATTGGGTTATAGCTCCTACAATGAGCAGTTCTTC.

The chain recombines TRBV27 with TRBJ2-3; 11 bases match TRBD2. The trim removed 6 bases at V and 7 bases at J, leaving 3 bases unmatched. CDR1 and CDR2 from the germline V gene are MNHEY and SMNVEV (reference sequence). The CDR3 consists of 13 residues. The chain's CDR3 is CASRTSGTNTQYF. CDR3 nucleotides: TGTGCCAGCAGGACTAGCGGGACAAATACGCAGTATTTT.

This chain links TRBV18 with TRBJ1-1, with D perhaps matching TRBD1 (6 bases). The V gene's germline CDR1 is KGHSH and CDR2 LQKENI. Deletions cut 6 bases from V and 2 bases from J, with 19 bases between. This CDR3 is 16 amino acids long. DNA of the CDR3: TGTGCCAGCTCCCTCCGAAACAGGGCTTATAACACTGAAGCTTTCTTT. This gives the protein CASSLRNRAYNTEAFF.

The CDR3 sequence is CASSPPAGPYEQYF. In nucleotides, the CDR3 is TGTGCCAGCAGCCCCCCGGCAGGACCCTACGAGCAGTACTTC. The V call is TRBV11-1, the J call TRBJ2-7; D uncertain. The germline V gene encodes CDR1 SGHAT and CDR2 FQDESV (reference sequence). The CDR3 loop spans 14 amino acids. V shed 5 bases and J shed 2 bases, with 13 bases lying between them. The full variable domain, rest sourced from reference TRBV11-1 and TRBJ2-7, is EAEVAQSPRYKITEKSQAVAFWCDPISGHATLYWYRQILGQGPELLVQFQDESVVDDSQLPKDRFSAERLKGVDSTLKIQPAELGDSAMYLCASSPPAGPYEQYFGPGTRLTVT.

This sequence joins TRBV28 and TRBJ1-1; no definite D call. The length of the CDR3 is 12 residues. Trimming cost V 4 bases and J 11 bases, with 14 bases left between them. Germline-derived CDR1 and CDR2 are MDHEN and SYDVKM. The CDR3 nucleotides are TGTGCCAGCAGTTCAGCGACGGTGGAGGCTTTCTTT. This sequence encodes CASSSATVEAFF.

This chain's CDR3 is CASSIWMTSGSNEQFF. The DNA of the CDR3 is TGTGCCAGTAGTATCTGGATGACTAGCGGGAGTAATGAGCAGTTCTTC. The chain employs TRBV19 and TRBJ2-1; 12 nucleotides align to TRBD2. Germline trimming cut 3 bases from V and 7 bases from J; bases unmatched to any gene: 7. Germline loops: CDR1 LNHDA, CDR2 SQIVND (reference sequence). The CDR3 covers 16 residues. Full variable domain (rest looked up from reference TRBV19 and TRBJ2-1): DGGITQSPKYLFRKEGQNVTLSCEQNLNHDAMYWYRQDPGQGLRLIYYSQIVNDFQKGDIAEGYSVSREKKESFPLTVTSAQKNPTAFYLCASSIWMTSGSNEQFFGPGTRLTVL.

The CDR3 nucleotides read TGCGCCAGCAGCCCCCTAGGGACTCAGCCCCAGCATTTT. It encodes CASSPLGTQPQHF. The J gene is TRBJ1-5, the V gene TRBV5-1; D may be TRBD1 (5 bases). V lost 4 bases and J lost 6, with 11 bases in between. The CDR3 has 13 amino acids. Germline CDR1 SGHRS, CDR2 YFSETQ. Full variable domain (remainder filled in from reference TRBV5-1 and TRBJ1-5): KAGVTQTPRYLIKTRGQQVTLSCSPISGHRSVSWYQQTPGQGLQFLFEYFSETQRNKGNFPGRFSGRQFSNSRSEMNVSTLELGDSALYLCASSPLGTQPQHFGDGTRLSIL.